This T cell receptor (beta chain) was identified in a study of Graves' ophthalmopathy and Graves' hyperthyroidism. There are many counts of this clonotype. The CDR3 has 12 residues. The V gene lost 6 bases and the J gene lost 5 bases, with 13 bases spanning the gap. CDR1 is SQVTM, CDR2 ANQGSEA, per germline. Researchers took RNA transcripts and amplified TCR beta CDR3 regions from them. First-round RT-PCR with HTBI primers preceded a second-round multiplex PCR. TCRdb reanalysed the multiplex PCR reads using MiXCR and keeps one entry per CDR3 protein. The table lists 360,000 or so distinct CDR3 sequences, about a sixth of them singletons.

Sample: peripheral blood. The chain joins TRBV29-1 to TRBJ2-5; D not resolved. This sequence originates from a woman under 30 with Graves' ophthalmopathy. This chain's CDR3 is CSVLGKWETQYF. CDR3 DNA: TGCAGCGTCCTAGGAAAGTGGGAGACCCAGTACTTC. Using reference TRBV29-1 and TRBJ2-5 for the parts outside the CDR3, the full variable domain is SAVISQKPSRDICQRGTSLTIQCQVDSQVTMMFWYRQQPGQSLTLIATANQGSEATYESGFVIDKFPISRPNLTFSTLTVSNMSPEDSSIYLCSVLGKWETQYFGPGTRLLVL.